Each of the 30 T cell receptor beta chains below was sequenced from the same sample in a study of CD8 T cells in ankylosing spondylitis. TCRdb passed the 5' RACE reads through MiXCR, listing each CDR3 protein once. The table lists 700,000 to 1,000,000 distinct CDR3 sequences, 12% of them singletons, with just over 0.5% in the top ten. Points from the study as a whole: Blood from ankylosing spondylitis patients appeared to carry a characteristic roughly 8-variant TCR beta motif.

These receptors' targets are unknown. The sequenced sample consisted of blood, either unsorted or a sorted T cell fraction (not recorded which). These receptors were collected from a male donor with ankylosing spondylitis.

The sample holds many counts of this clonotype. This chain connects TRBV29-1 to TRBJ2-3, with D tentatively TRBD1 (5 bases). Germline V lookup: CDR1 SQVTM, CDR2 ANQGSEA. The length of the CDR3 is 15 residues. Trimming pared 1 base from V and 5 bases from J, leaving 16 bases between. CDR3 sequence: CSVEGLKGVIDTQYF. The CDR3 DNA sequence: TGCAGCGTTGAAGGACTGAAAGGGGTGATAGATACGCAGTATTTT.

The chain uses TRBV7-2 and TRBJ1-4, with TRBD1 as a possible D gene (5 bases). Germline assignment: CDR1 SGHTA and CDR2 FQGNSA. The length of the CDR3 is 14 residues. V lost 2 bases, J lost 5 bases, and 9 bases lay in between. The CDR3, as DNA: TGTGCCAGCAGCTTAAAGGGGAGAAATGAAAAACTGTTTTTT. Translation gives CASSLKGRNEKLFF. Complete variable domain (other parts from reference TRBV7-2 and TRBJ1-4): GAGVSQSPSNKVTEKGKDVELRCDPISGHTALYWYRQSLGQGLEFLIYFQGNSAPDKSGLPSDRFSAERTGGSVSTLTIQRTQQEDSAVYLCASSLKGRNEKLFFGSGTQLSVL.

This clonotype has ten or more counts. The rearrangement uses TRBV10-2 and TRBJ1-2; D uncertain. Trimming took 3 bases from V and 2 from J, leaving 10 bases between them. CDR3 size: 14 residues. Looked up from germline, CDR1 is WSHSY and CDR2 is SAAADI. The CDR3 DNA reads TGCGCCAGCAGTGAACAGTCCCGAAACTATGGCTACACCTTC. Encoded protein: CASSEQSRNYGYTF.

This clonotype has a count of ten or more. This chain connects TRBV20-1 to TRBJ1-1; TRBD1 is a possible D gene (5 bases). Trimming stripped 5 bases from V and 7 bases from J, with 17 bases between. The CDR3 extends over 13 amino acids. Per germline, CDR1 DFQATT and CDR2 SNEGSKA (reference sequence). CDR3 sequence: CSAFRQGVSEAFF. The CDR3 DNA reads TGCAGTGCTTTCCGACAAGGGGTGAGTGAAGCTTTCTTT.

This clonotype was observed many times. In DNA, the CDR3 is TGCAGAGGTACGAGGGGACTAGCGGAAATGTCACCATCCTACAATGAGCAGTTCTTC. It is translated as CRGTRGLAEMSPSYNEQFF. The V and J genes are TRBV29-1 and TRBJ2-1; 11 bases line up with TRBD2. CDR3 length: 19 amino acids. Germline assignment: CDR1 SQVTM and CDR2 ANQGSEA.

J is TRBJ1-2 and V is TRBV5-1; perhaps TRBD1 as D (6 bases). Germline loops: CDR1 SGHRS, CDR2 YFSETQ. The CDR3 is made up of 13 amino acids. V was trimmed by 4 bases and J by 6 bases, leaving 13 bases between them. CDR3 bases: TGCGCCAGCAGCATAAACAGGGCCCATGGCTACACCTTC. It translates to CASSINRAHGYTF.

In DNA, the CDR3 is TGTGCCATCAGTGAAAGCGGGAGTGCAGATACGCAGTATTTT. Translation: CAISESGSADTQYF. The chain couples TRBV10-3 to TRBJ2-3; 8 nucleotides align to TRBD2. V lost 3 bases, J lost 4 bases, and 3 bases stayed unmatched. CDR3 size: 14 residues. The V gene's germline CDR1 is ENHRY and CDR2 SYGVKD.

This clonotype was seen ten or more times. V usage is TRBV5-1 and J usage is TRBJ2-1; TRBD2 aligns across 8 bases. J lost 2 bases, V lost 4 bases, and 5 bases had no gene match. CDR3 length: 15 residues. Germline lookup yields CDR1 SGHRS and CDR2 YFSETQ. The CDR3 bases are TGCGCCAGCAGCGAACTAGCGGCAACCTACAATGAGCAGTTCTTC. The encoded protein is CASSELAATYNEQFF.

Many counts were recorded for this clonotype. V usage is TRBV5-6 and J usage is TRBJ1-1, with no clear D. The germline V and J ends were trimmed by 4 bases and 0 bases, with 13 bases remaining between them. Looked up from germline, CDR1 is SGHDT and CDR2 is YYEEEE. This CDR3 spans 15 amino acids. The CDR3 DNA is TGTGCCAGCAGCCCCCTTGGACGGATGAACACTGAAGCTTTCTTT. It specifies CASSPLGRMNTEAFF.

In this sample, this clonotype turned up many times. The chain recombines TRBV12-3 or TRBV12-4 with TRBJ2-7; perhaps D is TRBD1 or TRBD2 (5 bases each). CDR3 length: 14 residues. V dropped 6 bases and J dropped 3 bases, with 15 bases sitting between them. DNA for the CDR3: TGTGCCAGCAGGCTCTCGGGACGGAACTACGAGCAGTACTTC. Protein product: CASRLSGRNYEQYF.

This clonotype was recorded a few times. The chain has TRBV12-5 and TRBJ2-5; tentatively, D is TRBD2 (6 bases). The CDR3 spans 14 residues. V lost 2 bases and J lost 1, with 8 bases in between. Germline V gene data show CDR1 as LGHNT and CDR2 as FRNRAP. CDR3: CASGLSGGQETQYF. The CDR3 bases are TGTGCTAGTGGTTTGTCCGGGGGCCAAGAGACCCAGTACTTC.

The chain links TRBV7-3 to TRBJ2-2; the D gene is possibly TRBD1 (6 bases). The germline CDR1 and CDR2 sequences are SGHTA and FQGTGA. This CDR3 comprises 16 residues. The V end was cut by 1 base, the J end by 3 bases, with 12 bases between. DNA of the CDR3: TGTGCCAGCAGCTTAATGCCAGGGGTTGACACCGGGGAGCTGTTTTTT. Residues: CASSLMPGVDTGELFF.

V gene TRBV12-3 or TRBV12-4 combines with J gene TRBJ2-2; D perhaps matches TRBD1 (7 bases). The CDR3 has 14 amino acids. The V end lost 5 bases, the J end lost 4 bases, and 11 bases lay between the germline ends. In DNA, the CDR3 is TGTGCCAGCAGTCCAGGGGGGAGCACCGGGGAGCTGTTTTTT. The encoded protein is CASSPGGSTGELFF.

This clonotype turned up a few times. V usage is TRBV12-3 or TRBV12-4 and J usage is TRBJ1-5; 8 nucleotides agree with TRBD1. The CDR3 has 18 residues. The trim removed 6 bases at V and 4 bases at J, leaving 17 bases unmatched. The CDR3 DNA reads TGTGCCAGCAGCTCCCAGGGGGCGACCAGAAAGAGTAATCAGCCCCAGCATTTT. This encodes CASSSQGATRKSNQPQHF.

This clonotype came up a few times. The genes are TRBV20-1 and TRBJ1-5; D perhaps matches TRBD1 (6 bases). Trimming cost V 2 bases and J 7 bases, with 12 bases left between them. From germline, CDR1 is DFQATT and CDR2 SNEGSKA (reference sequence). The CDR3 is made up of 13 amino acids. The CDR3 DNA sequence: TGCAGTGCTAGACAGGGGTTCCAGCAGCCCCAGCATTTT. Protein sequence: CSARQGFQQPQHF.

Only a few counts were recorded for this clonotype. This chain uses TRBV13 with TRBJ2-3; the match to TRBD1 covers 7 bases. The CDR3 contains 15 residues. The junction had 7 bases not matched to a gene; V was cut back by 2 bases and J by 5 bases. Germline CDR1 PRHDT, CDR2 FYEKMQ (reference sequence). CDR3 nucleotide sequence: TGTGCCAGCAGCTTAATGACAGGGATGGAAGATACGCAGTATTTT. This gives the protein CASSLMTGMEDTQYF.

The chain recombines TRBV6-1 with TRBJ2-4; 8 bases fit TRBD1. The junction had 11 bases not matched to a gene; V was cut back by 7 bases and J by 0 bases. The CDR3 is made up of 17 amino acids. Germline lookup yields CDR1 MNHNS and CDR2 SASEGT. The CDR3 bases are TGTGCCAGCAAAGACAGGGGATATGTGGGAGCCAAAAACATTCAGTACTTC. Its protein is CASKDRGYVGAKNIQYF.

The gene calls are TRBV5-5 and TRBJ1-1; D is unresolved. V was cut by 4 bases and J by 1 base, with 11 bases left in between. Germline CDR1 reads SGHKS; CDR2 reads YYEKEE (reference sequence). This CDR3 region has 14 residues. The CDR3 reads CASSPVDWNTEAFF. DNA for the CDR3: TGTGCCAGCAGCCCGGTAGACTGGAACACTGAAGCTTTCTTT.

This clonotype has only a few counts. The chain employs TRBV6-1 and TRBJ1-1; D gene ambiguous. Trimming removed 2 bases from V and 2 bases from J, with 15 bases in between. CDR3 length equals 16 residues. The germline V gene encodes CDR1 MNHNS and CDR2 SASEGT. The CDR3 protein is CASSEIVWVGNTEAFF. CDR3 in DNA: TGTGCCAGCAGTGAAATTGTGTGGGTTGGCAACACTGAAGCTTTCTTT.

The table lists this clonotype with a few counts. CDR3 loop: CSATLSPRVDNEQFF. CDR3 nucleotides: TGCAGTGCTACCCTCTCTCCAAGGGTGGACAATGAGCAGTTCTTC. The chain combines TRBV20-1 with TRBJ2-1, with D uncertain. CDR1 and CDR2 (germline): DFQATT, SNEGSKA (reference sequence). Trimming cost V 4 bases and J 5 bases, with 18 bases left between them. CDR3 length: 15 residues.

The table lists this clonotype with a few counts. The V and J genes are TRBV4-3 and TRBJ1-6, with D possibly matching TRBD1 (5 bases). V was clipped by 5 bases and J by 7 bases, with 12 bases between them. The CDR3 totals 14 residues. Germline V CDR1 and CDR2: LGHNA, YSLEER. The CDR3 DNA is TGCGCCAGCAGCGCGATACAGGCGAATTCACCCCTCCACTTT. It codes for CASSAIQANSPLHF.

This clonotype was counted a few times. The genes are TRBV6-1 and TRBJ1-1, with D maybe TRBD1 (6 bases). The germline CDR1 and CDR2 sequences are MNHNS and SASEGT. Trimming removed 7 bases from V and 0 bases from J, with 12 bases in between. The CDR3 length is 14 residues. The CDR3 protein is CASNWDTLNTEAFF. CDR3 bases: TGTGCCAGCAACTGGGACACGCTGAACACTGAAGCTTTCTTT.

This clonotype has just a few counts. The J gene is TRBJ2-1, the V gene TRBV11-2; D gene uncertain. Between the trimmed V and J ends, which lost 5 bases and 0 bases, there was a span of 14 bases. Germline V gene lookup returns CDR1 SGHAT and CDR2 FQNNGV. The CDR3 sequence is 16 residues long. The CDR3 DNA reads TGTGCCAGCAGCGTCTCCGAGTCACCCTCCTACAATGAGCAGTTCTTC. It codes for CASSVSESPSYNEQFF.

This CDR3 is CASSWLGTGELFF. DNA for the CDR3: TGTGCCAGCAGTTGGCTTGGCACCGGGGAGCTGTTTTTT. J is TRBJ2-2 and V is TRBV28; D remains ambiguous. Trimming took 4 bases from V and 4 from J, leaving 7 bases between them. CDR3 length: 13 amino acids. Germline V lookup: CDR1 MDHEN, CDR2 SYDVKM.

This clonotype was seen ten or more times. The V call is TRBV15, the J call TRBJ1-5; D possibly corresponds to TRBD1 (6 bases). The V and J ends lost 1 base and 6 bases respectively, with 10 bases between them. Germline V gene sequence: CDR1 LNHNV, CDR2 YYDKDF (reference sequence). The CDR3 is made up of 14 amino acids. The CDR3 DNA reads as TGTGCCACCAGCAGAGCGGGAGGGGGTCAGCCCCAGCATTTT. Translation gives CATSRAGGGQPQHF.

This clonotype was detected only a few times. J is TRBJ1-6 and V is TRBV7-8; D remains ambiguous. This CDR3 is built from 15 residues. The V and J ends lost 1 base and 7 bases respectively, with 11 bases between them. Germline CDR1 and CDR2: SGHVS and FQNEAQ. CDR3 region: CASSLVEAENSPLHF. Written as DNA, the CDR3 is TGTGCCAGCAGCTTAGTAGAGGCGGAAAATTCACCCCTCCACTTT.

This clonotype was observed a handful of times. The CDR3 is CASSSPGNQETQYF. The CDR3 nucleotides are TGCGCCAGCAGCAGCCCCGGGAACCAAGAGACCCAGTACTTC. The rearrangement joins TRBV5-1 to TRBJ2-5, with D perhaps matching TRBD2 (5 bases). CDR3 size: 14 residues. V lost 4 bases, J lost 0 bases, and 10 bases lay in between. Germline values: CDR1 SGHRS, CDR2 YFSETQ.

CDR3 sequence reads: CASSFGTSDNEQFF. The CDR3 DNA reads as TGTGCCAGCAGCTTCGGGACATCTGACAATGAGCAGTTCTTC. The gene calls are TRBV7-9 and TRBJ2-1, with a tentative D call TRBD1 (6 bases). CDR1 and CDR2 from the germline V gene are SEHNR and FQNEAQ (reference sequence). Trimming shortened V by 3 bases and J by 5 bases, and 11 bases separated the two germline ends. There are 14 residues in the CDR3.

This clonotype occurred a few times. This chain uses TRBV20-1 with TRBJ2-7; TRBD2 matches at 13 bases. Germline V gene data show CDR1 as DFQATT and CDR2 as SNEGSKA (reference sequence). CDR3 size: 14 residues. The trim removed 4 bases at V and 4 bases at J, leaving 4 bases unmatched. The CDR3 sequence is CSATGTSGIYEQYF. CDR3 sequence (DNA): TGCAGTGCTACCGGGACTAGCGGGATTTACGAGCAGTACTTC.

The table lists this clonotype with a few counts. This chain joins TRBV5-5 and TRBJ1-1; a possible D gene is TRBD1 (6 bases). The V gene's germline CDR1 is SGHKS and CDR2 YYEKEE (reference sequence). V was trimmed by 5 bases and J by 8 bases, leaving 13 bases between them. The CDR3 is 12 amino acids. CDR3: CASSFYRDEAFF. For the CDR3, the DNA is TGTGCCAGCAGTTTTTACAGGGACGAAGCTTTCTTT.